Listed below are T cell receptor beta chains from one sample, sequenced in a study of cytomegalovirus exposure and HLA in healthy donors. Clones were read by immunoSEQ multiplex PCR, and TCRdb kept only the in-frame ones, dropping some. The sample has 60,000 to 70,000 clones, 60% to 70% seen once. The sequenced sample consisted of PBMCs. The source is a man aged 35 to 55 in good health and CMV-seropositive. CDR3s include the opening cysteine and the closing phenylalanine or tryptophan. Fields, in order: V gene, CDR3 protein.

TRBV30	CAWRYLNTEAFF
TRBV2	CASSGTSGRGAKNIQYF
TRBV11-2	CASSLVLAGGTSYEQYF
TRBV7-2	CASSLQGPTNYGYTF
TRBV6-1	CASSEMGDTEAFF
TRBV4-1	CASSQEITGIKGYTF
TRBV7-2	CASSSRTGTQPQHF
TRBV10-3	CASGRGTGGPNEQFF
TRBV30	CAWSSTQRGEQFF
TRBV6-6	CASVLGGEGTDTQYF
TRBV5-4	CASSPGQGGTGELFF
TRBV6-5	CASSYFAGPNSYEQYF
TRBV21-1	CASSRAGQGYEQYF
TRBV7-8	CASSLQLGHTGELFF
TRBV30	CAWIAGGSYNSPLHF
TRBV5-4	CASSGDRSTDTQYF
TRBV2	CASSAVYEQYF
TRBV11-3	CASSFPGLAGSNEQYF
TRBV18	CASSPDTHQPQHF
TRBV2	CASGRGIEKLFF
TRBV7-9	CASRQWGQDTGELFF
TRBV6-1	CASKREGLTIYF